Described below is a single T cell receptor beta chain sequence and its context. Antigen unknown. The sample belongs to a study of cytomegalovirus exposure and HLA in healthy donors. Overall study context: Around 85 million unique TCR sequences came from HLA-typed donors in an early release. Overall study findings and caveats: The majority of TCR sequences were rare, yet some public TCRs appeared in many donors.

The PCR contained 60 Vbeta and 13 Jbeta primers. How the authors handled the data: In a later analysis, approximately 73 million unique TCR beta chains included roughly 11 million shared by two or more donors. Sequencing used immunoSEQ multiplex PCR; TCRdb keeps in-frame clones, though not all of them. The DNA was the basis for D and trimming; V, J and clone size are from that table. The table shows 200,000 or so clones, with less than 90% occurring only once. The TCR originated in a girl under three years old in good health and CMV-seronegative. Sequenced material: PBMCs.

The CDR3 is CASSLGGTESSYEQYF. In DNA, the CDR3 is TGTGCCAGCAGCCTTGGGGGGACAGAGTCCTCCTACGAGCAGTACTTC. This chain uses TRBV5-8 with TRBJ2-7; a weak D match, TRBD1 (7 bases). Germline CDR1 is SGHTS and CDR2 is YDEGEE. CDR3 length: 16 residues. V was trimmed by 4 bases and J by 0 bases, leaving 17 bases between them.